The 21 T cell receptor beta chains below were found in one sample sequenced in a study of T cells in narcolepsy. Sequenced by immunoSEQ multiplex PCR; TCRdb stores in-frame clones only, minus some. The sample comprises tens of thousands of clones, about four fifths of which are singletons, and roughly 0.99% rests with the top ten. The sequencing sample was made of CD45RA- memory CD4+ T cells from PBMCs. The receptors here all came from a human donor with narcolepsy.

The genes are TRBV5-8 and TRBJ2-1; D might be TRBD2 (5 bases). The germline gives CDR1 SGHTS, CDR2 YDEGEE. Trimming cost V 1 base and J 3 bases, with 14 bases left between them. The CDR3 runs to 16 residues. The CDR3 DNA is TGTGCCAGCAGCTTGTGGGGAGATGGGCACTACAATGAGCAGTTCTTC. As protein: CASSLWGDGHYNEQFF.

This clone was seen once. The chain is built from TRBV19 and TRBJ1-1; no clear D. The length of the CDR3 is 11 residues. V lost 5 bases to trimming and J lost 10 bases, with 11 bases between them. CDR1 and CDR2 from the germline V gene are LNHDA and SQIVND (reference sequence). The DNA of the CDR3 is TGTGCCAGTAGTGTCGGGCCAGGAGCTTTCTTT. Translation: CASSVGPGAFF.

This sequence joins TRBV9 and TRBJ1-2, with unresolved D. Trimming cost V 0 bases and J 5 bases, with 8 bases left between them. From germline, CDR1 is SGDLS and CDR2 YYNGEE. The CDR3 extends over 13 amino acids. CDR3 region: CASSVAEGYGYTF. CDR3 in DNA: TGTGCCAGCAGCGTAGCTGAGGGTTATGGCTACACCTTC.

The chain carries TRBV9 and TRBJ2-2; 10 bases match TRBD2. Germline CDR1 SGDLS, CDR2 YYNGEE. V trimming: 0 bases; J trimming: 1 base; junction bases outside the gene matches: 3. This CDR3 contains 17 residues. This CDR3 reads CASSVVAGGLNTGELFF. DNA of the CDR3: TGTGCCAGCAGCGTAGTAGCGGGGGGCCTGAACACCGGGGAGCTGTTTTTT.

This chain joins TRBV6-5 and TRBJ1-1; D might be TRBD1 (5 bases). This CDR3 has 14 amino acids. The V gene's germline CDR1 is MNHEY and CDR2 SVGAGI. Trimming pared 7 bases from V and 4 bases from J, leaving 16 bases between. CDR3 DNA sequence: TGTGCCAGCATACGGCAGGGTATCGGCACTGAAGCTTTCTTT. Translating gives CASIRQGIGTEAFF.

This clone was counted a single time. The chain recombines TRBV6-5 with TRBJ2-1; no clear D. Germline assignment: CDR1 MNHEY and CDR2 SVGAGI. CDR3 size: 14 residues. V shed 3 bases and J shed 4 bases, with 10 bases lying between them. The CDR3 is CASSYFSPYNEQFF. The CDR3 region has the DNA TGTGCCAGCAGTTATTTTAGCCCTTACAATGAGCAGTTCTTC.

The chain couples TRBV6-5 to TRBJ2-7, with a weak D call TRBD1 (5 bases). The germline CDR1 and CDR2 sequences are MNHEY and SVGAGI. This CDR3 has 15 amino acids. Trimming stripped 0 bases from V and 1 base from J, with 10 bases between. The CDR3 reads CASSYSSRGSYEQYF. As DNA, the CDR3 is TGTGCCAGCAGTTACTCATCAAGGGGATCCTACGAGCAGTACTTC.

In nucleotides, the CDR3 is TGTGCCAGCCAGGGGGCTAGGAGCAATCAGCCCCAGCATTTT. Its translation is CASQGARSNQPQHF. The chain is built from TRBV27 and TRBJ1-5; TRBD1 aligns across 8 bases. The CDR3 has 14 amino acids. The J segment lost 1 base and the V segment lost 8 bases, leaving 4 bases of the junction unmatched. From germline, CDR1 is MNHEY and CDR2 SMNVEV (reference sequence).

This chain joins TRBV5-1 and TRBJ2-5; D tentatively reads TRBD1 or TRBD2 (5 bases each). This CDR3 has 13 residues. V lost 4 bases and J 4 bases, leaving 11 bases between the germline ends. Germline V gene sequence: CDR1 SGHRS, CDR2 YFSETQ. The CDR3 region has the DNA TGCGCCAGCAGCCTAGGTGGGGGAGAGACCCAGTACTTC. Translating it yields CASSLGGGETQYF.

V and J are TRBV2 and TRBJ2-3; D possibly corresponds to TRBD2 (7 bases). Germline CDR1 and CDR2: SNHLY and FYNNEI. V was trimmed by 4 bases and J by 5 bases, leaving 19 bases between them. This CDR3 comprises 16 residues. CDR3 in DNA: TGTGCCAGCAGTGGCCTGGGCGGGGGCCCGGGAGATACGCAGTATTTT. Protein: CASSGLGGGPGDTQYF.

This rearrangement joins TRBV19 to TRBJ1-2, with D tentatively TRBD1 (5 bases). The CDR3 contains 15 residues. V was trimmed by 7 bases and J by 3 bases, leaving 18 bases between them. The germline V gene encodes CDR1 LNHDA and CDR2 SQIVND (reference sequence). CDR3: CASKLAGAQDYGYTF. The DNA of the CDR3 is TGTGCCAGTAAGCTTGCTGGGGCGCAGGACTATGGCTACACCTTC.

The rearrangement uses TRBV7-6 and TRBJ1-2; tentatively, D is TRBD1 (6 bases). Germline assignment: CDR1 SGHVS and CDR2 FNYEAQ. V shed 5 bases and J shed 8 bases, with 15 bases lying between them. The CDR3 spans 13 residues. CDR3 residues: CASSPAPGVGYTF. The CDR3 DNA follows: TGTGCCAGCAGCCCAGCCCCAGGGGTAGGCTACACCTTC.

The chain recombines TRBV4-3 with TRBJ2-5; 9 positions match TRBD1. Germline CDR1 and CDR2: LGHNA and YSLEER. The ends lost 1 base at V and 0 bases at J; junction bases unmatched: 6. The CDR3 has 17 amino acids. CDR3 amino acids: CASSQGGQGQNQETQYF. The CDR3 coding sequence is TGCGCCAGCAGCCAAGGGGGACAGGGACAGAACCAAGAGACCCAGTACTTC.

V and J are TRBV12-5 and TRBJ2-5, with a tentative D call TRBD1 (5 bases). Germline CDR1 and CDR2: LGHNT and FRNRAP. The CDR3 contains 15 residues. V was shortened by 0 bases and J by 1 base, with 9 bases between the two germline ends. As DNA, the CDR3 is TGTGCTAGTGGTTTGGTACCTAGGGGCCAAGAGACCCAGTACTTC. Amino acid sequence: CASGLVPRGQETQYF.

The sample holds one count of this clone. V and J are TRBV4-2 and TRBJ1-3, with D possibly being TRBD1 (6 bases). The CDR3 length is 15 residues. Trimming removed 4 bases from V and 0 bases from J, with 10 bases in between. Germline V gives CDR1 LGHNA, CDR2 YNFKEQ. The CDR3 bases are TGTGCCAGCAGCCCCGACAGGCGCTCTGGAAACACCATATATTTT. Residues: CASSPDRRSGNTIYF.

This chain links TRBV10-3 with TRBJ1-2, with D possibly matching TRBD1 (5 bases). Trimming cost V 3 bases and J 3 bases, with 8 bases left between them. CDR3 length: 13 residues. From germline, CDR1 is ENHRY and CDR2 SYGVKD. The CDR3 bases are TGTGCCATCAGTGAACAGGTGGACTATGGCTACACCTTC. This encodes CAISEQVDYGYTF.

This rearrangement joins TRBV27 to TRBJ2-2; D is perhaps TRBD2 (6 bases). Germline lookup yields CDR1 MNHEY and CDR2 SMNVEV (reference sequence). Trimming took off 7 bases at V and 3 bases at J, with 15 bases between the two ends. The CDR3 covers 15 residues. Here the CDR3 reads CASTWRVGDTGELFF. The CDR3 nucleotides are TGTGCCAGCACCTGGAGGGTTGGGGACACCGGGGAGCTGTTTTTT.

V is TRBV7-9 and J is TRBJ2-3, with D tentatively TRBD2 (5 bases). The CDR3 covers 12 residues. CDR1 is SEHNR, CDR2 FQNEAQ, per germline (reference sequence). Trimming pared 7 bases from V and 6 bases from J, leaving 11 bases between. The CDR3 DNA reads TGTGCCAGCATCTCGGACTCGGATACGCAGTATTTT. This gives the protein CASISDSDTQYF.

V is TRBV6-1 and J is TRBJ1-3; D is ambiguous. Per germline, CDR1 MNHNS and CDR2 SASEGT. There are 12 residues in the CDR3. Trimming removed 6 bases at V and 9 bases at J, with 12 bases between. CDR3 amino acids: CASRAPGGTIYF. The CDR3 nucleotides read TGTGCCAGCAGGGCCCCGGGCGGCACCATATATTTT.

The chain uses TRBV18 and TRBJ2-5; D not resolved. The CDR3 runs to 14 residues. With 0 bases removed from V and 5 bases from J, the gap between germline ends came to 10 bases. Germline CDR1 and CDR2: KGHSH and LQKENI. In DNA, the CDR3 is TGTGCCAGCTCACCACCGGGTGGGGTGGAGACCCAGTACTTC. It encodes CASSPPGGVETQYF.

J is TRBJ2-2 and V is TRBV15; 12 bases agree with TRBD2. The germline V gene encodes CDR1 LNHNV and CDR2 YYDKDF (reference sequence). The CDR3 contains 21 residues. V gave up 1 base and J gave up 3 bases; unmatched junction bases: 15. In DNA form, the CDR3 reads TGTGCCACCAGCAGAGTTCCGGGACAGACTAGCGGGGGCCTCCACACCGGGGAGCTGTTTTTT. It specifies CATSRVPGQTSGGLHTGELFF.